The rows below give T cell receptor beta chains drawn from one sample of a study of blood T cells in healthy people across ages. A single record per CDR3 protein comes from TCRdb applying MiXCR to the 5' RACE reads. Altogether roughly 1,500,000 distinct CDR3 sequences are present, 34% being singletons, with the ten largest covering approximately 11%. The source material was blood. The origin of the receptors is a woman under 40 in good health. Both conserved end residues are part of each CDR3. D genes are given only for firm matches. Rows give clone size only sometimes, using once, few, many, or a class for an expanded clone.

V gene	D gene	clone size	J gene	CDR3 DNA	CDR3 protein
TRBV18	.	.	TRBJ1-2	TGTGCCAGTTCACCACTAGAGAGTGGCTACACCTTC	CASSPLESGYTF
TRBV4-1	.	.	TRBJ1-1	TGCGCCAGCAGCCAGGCAGGGGCGGCTGAAGCTTTCTTT	CASSQAGAAEAFF
TRBV6-1	.	.	TRBJ2-1	TGTGCCAGCAGTGAGAGGACCTTTTTGATATACAATGAGCAGTTCTTC	CASSERTFLIYNEQFF
TRBV7-9	.	.	TRBJ1-2	TGTACCAGCAGCTTGTCGAGTGGGGGAGCTAACTATGGCTACACCTTC	CTSSLSSGGANYGYTF
TRBV29-1	.	.	TRBJ2-5	TGCAGCGTCGGGCGCAGTGCCTACGGGCAGTACTTC	CSVGRSAYGQYF
TRBV11-2	TRBD1	.	TRBJ1-2	TGTGCCAGCAGCCGTTTCGCCGGGACAGGGGACTATGGCTACACCTTC	CASSRFAGTGDYGYTF
TRBV7-9	.	.	TRBJ2-1	TGTGCCAGCAGCTTAGCGGGGGGGCCGGACCACAATGAGCAGTTCTTC	CASSLAGGPDHNEQFF
TRBV18	.	.	TRBJ1-2	TGTGCCAGCTCACCAGGTGCGGGAACAACTCGCAATGGCTACACCTTC	CASSPGAGTTRNGYTF
TRBV14	.	.	TRBJ1-1	TGTGCCAGCAGCCAAGGCCAGCTGGGTGATGGCACTGAAGCTTTCTTT	CASSQGQLGDGTEAFF
TRBV6-5	TRBD2	few	TRBJ2-3	TGTGCCAGCAGTTACTCTATGGGGCTAGCGGGGGACACCACAGATACGCAGTATTTT	CASSYSMGLAGDTTDTQYF
TRBV20-1	TRBD2	.	TRBJ2-7	TGCAGTGCTAGAGATCCGGGGGGCCTCGGGGGGGCCTACGAGCAGTACTTC	CSARDPGGLGGAYEQYF
TRBV25-1	TRBD2	many	TRBJ2-1	TGTGCCAGCAGTGTGGGGACTAGCGGGGGGTACAATGAGCAGTTCTTC	CASSVGTSGGYNEQFF
TRBV11-2	.	.	TRBJ2-7	TGTGCCAGCAGTTTGGGCCAGGGAGGTTCGCAGTACTTC	CASSLGQGGSQYF
TRBV12-3/TRBV12-4	.	.	TRBJ2-2	TGTGCCAGCAGGCGGGGGCGCATCGGGGAGCTGTTTTTT	CASRRGRIGELFF
TRBV7-9	.	.	TRBJ1-2	TGTGCCAGCAGCTTAGAGAAAGTGGCGAGGGCGGATGGCTACACCTTC	CASSLEKVARADGYTF
TRBV7-8	.	.	TRBJ1-1	TGTGCCAGCAGCGCTCCGCCCGTCTTTAGGGCTTTCTTT	CASSAPPVFRAFF
TRBV30	.	few	TRBJ2-3	TGTGCCTGGAGTGTATCTAGCAGAACAGATACGCAGTATTTT	CAWSVSSRTDTQYF
TRBV27	.	.	TRBJ1-5	TGTGCCAGCAGTTTATCGTGGCGGTATAGCAATCAGCCCCAGCATTTT	CASSLSWRYSNQPQHF
TRBV21-1	.	.	TRBJ2-5	TGTGCCAGCAGCAAAGTGATCGGGGGGGCCCCGGAGACCCAGTACTTC	CASSKVIGGAPETQYF
TRBV20-1	.	.	TRBJ2-5	TGCGGTGCTAGATCCTTCCCTGGCAGGGCTCAAGAGACCCAGTACTTC	CGARSFPGRAQETQYF
TRBV4-1	.	few	TRBJ2-7	TGCGCCAGCAGCGACCGGGACACGATCTACGAGCAGTACTTC	CASSDRDTIYEQYF
TRBV5-1	.	.	TRBJ2-7	TGCGCCAGCAGCGGGACAACAAGCTCCTACGAGCAGTACTTC	CASSGTTSSYEQYF
TRBV12-3/TRBV12-4	.	.	TRBJ1-2	TGTGCCAGCAGTTTAGAAGCGGCGGTTTATGGCTACACCTTC	CASSLEAAVYGYTF
TRBV15	TRBD1	.	TRBJ1-2	TGTGCCACCAGCAGAATGGGACAGGGGGGCTATGGCTACACCTTC	CATSRMGQGGYGYTF
TRBV11-2	TRBD2	.	TRBJ2-5	TGTGCCAGCAGCCTAAGACTAGCTGGGTCGGAGACCCAGTACTTC	CASSLRLAGSETQYF
TRBV7-2	.	few	TRBJ2-5	TGTGCCAGCAGCTTAGGCGGGAACTACCAAGAGACCCAGTACTTC	CASSLGGNYQETQYF
TRBV5-1	.	few	TRBJ2-5	TGCGCCAGCAGCTTCGCCGGAGCGGGTCGAGAGACCCAGTACTTC	CASSFAGAGRETQYF
TRBV7-7	TRBD1	few	TRBJ2-3	TGTGCCAGCAGCGTCGGGACAGTTATGACCACAGATACGCAGTATTTT	CASSVGTVMTTDTQYF
TRBV2	.	once	TRBJ2-3	TGTGCCAGCAGTGGTCTAGCGACGAGCACAGATACGCAGTATTTT	CASSGLATSTDTQYF
TRBV20-1	.	many	TRBJ2-3	TGCAGTGCGGCTACTAGCTGGGGCACAGATACGCAGTATTTT	CSAATSWGTDTQYF
TRBV5-5	.	.	TRBJ2-7	TGTGCCAGCAGCCCTTGGGGGGTGTCCTACGAGCAGTACTTC	CASSPWGVSYEQYF
TRBV20-1	.	few	TRBJ1-5	TGCAGTGCTAGAGATGAGTTCGGGGGCGCGGGTTTCAATCAGCCCCAGCATTTT	CSARDEFGGAGFNQPQHF
TRBV6-1	TRBD2	.	TRBJ2-5	TGTGCCAGCAGTGAAGCGATTAGCGGGCAAGAGACCCAGTACTTC	CASSEAISGQETQYF
TRBV5-1	.	.	TRBJ2-4	TGCGCCAGCAGTACCGCCACTAGTGGAAACATTCAGTACTTC	CASSTATSGNIQYF
TRBV20-1	.	few	TRBJ2-7	TGCAGTGCTAGAGGTCTAGCGAGTGGCGAGCAGTACTTC	CSARGLASGEQYF
TRBV6-5	.	many	TRBJ2-3	TGTGCCAGCAGCTCCCGAGTTGGAGATACGCAGTATTTT	CASSSRVGDTQYF
TRBV5-4	.	.	TRBJ1-2	TGTGCCAGCAGCTTGGATGGGGGGCGGGCTGGCTACACCTTC	CASSLDGGRAGYTF
TRBV30	.	.	TRBJ1-5	TGTGCCTGGAGTGGGGTGTCAGTCGGGAATCAGCCCCAGCATTTT	CAWSGVSVGNQPQHF
TRBV5-1	TRBD2	.	TRBJ2-1	TGCGCCAGCAGCTACCCTAGCGGGAAGGGTTTGTACAATGAGCAGTTCTTC	CASSYPSGKGLYNEQFF
TRBV27	.	.	TRBJ2-1	TGTGCCAGCACCAGGTGGGGGGATGAGCAGTTCTTC	CASTRWGDEQFF
TRBV6-1	TRBD1	.	TRBJ1-2	TGTGCCAGCAGTGATCGGGGGGGACAGGCCTCCTATGGCTACACCTTC	CASSDRGGQASYGYTF
TRBV28	TRBD2	.	TRBJ2-7	TGTGCCAGCAGCCCTAATAGCGGGGGCAGCTACGAGCAGTACTTC	CASSPNSGGSYEQYF
TRBV19	TRBD2	.	TRBJ2-3	TGTGCCAGTAGTGACCCGGGACTAGCGGACACAGATACGCAGTATTTT	CASSDPGLADTDTQYF